These 18 T cell receptor beta chains originate from one sample sequenced in a study of radiation and T cells in renal cell carcinoma. Sequencing was performed with immunoSEQ multiplex PCR; in TCRdb, only in-frame clones are kept and a portion is missing. The top ten hold around 7.9% of the sample, which has roughly 100,000 clones, 75% to 90% seen once. Described time point: baseline pretreatment blood. Treatment given: 15 Gy SBRT to primary tumor, nephrectomy 4 weeks later. Sequencing was performed on blood, taken from a patient whose treatment included radiotherapy and nephrectomy. Receptors originate from a man aged 50 to 59 with renal cell carcinoma.

V usage is TRBV29-1 and J usage is TRBJ1-2, with 7 bases identical to TRBD1. The CDR3 spans 11 residues. The germline gives CDR1 SQVTM, CDR2 ANQGSEA. V shed 7 bases, J shed 4 bases, and the junction held 3 bases outside the gene matches. Here the CDR3 reads CSEGAGYGYTF. CDR3 in DNA: TGCAGCGAGGGGGCGGGCTATGGCTACACCTTC.

The chain recombines TRBV5-1 with TRBJ1-1, with D maybe TRBD1 (5 bases). The germline gives CDR1 SGHRS, CDR2 YFSETQ. V was cut by 0 bases and J by 4 bases, with 16 bases left in between. There are 16 residues in the CDR3. The CDR3 sequence: CASSLADLAGITEAFF. CDR3 DNA sequence: TGCGCCAGCAGCTTGGCCGACTTAGCAGGGATCACTGAAGCTTTCTTT.

This chain joins TRBV6-5 and TRBJ1-1; D is ambiguous. CDR1 is MNHEY, CDR2 SVGAGI, per germline. The ends were cut back, 6 bases at V and 5 bases at J, with 16 bases in the middle. This CDR3 is 14 amino acids long. For the CDR3, the DNA is TGTGCCAGCAGCCTTGGCGGGAGGCGGACTGAAGCTTTCTTT. Its protein product is CASSLGGRRTEAFF.

This clone was seen just once. The CDR3 loop is CASSPIGVADTQYF. For the CDR3, the DNA is TGTGCCAGCTCACCAATAGGGGTCGCAGATACGCAGTATTTT. The V gene is TRBV18, the J gene TRBJ2-3; D might be TRBD1 (5 bases). CDR3 size: 14 residues. The V gene lost 2 bases and the J gene lost 4 bases, with 10 bases spanning the gap. Germline V gene sequence: CDR1 KGHSH, CDR2 LQKENI.

The rearrangement joins TRBV12-2 to TRBJ2-7; the D segment call TRBD2 is taken from the table without a DNA check. TRBV12-2 is a pseudogene. The CDR3 extends over 16 amino acids. CDR3 coding DNA: TGTGCAAGTCGCCCCCGGAAAGCGGTATGCGGGCGCGAGCAGTACTTC. As protein: CASRPRKAVCGREQYF.

This chain joins TRBV7-6 and TRBJ1-4; TRBD1 agrees at 9 bases. Germline V gene lookup returns CDR1 SGHVS and CDR2 FNYEAQ. This CDR3 region has 15 residues. With 3 bases clipped from V and 10 bases from J, the junction kept 9 bases outside the gene matches. In DNA form, the CDR3 reads TGTGCCAGCAGCTTGGAGGACAGGGGATACGGAAAACTGTTTTTT. This encodes CASSLEDRGYGKLFF.

The CDR3 DNA reads TGTGCCTGGCGGACTCTTGGTAATCTGTTTTTT. Its protein product is CAWRTLGNLFF. V and J are TRBV30 and TRBJ1-4, with D hard to call. Germline-derived CDR1 and CDR2 are GTSNPN and SVGIG (reference sequence). The ends were cut back, 5 bases at V and 14 bases at J, with 15 bases in the middle. The CDR3 loop spans 11 amino acids.

V gene TRBV6-5 combines with J gene TRBJ1-1; no clear D gene. There are 14 residues in the CDR3. From germline, CDR1 is MNHEY and CDR2 SVGAGI. The ends were cut back, 5 bases at V and 6 bases at J, with 16 bases in the middle. CDR3 in amino acids: CASSPYTKGPEAFF. In DNA, the CDR3 is TGTGCCAGCAGTCCTTATACAAAGGGCCCTGAAGCTTTCTTT.

This sequence joins TRBV2 and TRBJ2-2, with TRBD2 matching over 8 bases. The CDR3 is 15 amino acids. Germline CDR1 is SNHLY and CDR2 is FYNNEI. With V trimmed by 6 bases and J by 0 bases, 3 bases remained unmatched. This chain's CDR3 is CASSFSGANTGELFF. In DNA, the CDR3 is TGTGCCAGCAGCTTTAGCGGGGCGAACACCGGGGAGCTGTTTTTT.

The chain is built from TRBV4-3 and TRBJ1-6; a possible D gene is TRBD1 (6 bases). This CDR3 is built from 15 residues. Trimming took 2 bases from V and 8 from J, leaving 13 bases between them. Germline CDR1 LGHNA, CDR2 YSLEER. The CDR3 DNA reads as TGCGCCAGCAGCCAAATGAGCGACAGGCATTCACCCCTCCACTTT. It yields the protein CASSQMSDRHSPLHF.

CDR3 amino acids: CASSLLAGVVYNEQFF. In nucleotides, the CDR3 is TGTGCCAGCAGTCTGCTAGCGGGAGTAGTCTACAATGAGCAGTTCTTC. The chain has TRBV14 and TRBJ2-1; 10 nucleotides line up with TRBD2. V lost 6 bases to trimming and J lost 3 bases; unmatched junction nucleotides: 8. This CDR3 is 16 amino acids long. From germline, CDR1 is SGHDN and CDR2 FVKESK.

V is TRBV5-1 and J is TRBJ2-7; D is ambiguous. Germline values: CDR1 SGHRS, CDR2 YFSETQ. The CDR3 contains 15 residues. Trimming shortened V by 0 bases and J by 3 bases, and 13 bases separated the two germline ends. The CDR3 is CASSLGVGSYYEQYF. As DNA, the CDR3 is TGCGCCAGCAGCTTGGGGGTTGGTTCGTACTACGAGCAGTACTTC.

The chain couples TRBV9 to TRBJ2-1; D may correspond to TRBD1 or TRBD2 (5 bases each). V was shortened by 0 bases and J by 8 bases, with 15 bases between the two germline ends. The CDR3 contains 15 residues. Per germline, CDR1 SGDLS and CDR2 YYNGEE. CDR3 sequence: CASSVEGASLDEQFF. The CDR3 DNA reads as TGTGCCAGCAGCGTAGAAGGGGCTAGCCTGGATGAGCAGTTCTTC.

Here the CDR3 DNA reads TGTGCCAGCAGTTACGCGGGGGAGGTCTACGAGCAGTACTTC. This codes for CASSYAGEVYEQYF. The rearrangement links TRBV6-6 to TRBJ2-7; 7 bases are a match to TRBD2. V was clipped by 2 bases and J by 3 bases; unmatched bases: 4. The germline V gene encodes CDR1 MNHNY and CDR2 SVGAGI (reference sequence). The CDR3 loop spans 14 amino acids.

The V call is TRBV5-4, the J call TRBJ2-6, with D perhaps matching TRBD1 (5 bases). CDR1 is SGHNT, CDR2 YYREEE, per germline (reference sequence). The CDR3 has 16 residues. Trimming cost V 4 bases and J 0 bases, with 11 bases left between them. The CDR3 DNA sequence: TGTGCCAGCAGCCACGGTGGGGCCTCTGGGGCCAACGTCCTGACTTTC. Encoded protein: CASSHGGASGANVLTF.

The chain combines TRBV7-8 with TRBJ2-6; 7 nucleotides line up with TRBD1. With V trimmed by 3 bases and J by 0 bases, 5 bases remained unmatched. CDR1 is SGHVS, CDR2 FQNEAQ, per germline. The CDR3 extends over 17 amino acids. CDR3 in amino acids: CASSLTGNPSGANVLTF. The CDR3 DNA is TGTGCCAGCAGCTTGACAGGGAACCCCTCTGGGGCCAACGTCCTGACTTTC.

The gene calls are TRBV9 and TRBJ1-1, with 7 bases aligning to TRBD1. Per the germline V gene, CDR1 is SGDLS and CDR2 is YYNGEE. Trimming took 4 bases from V and 4 from J; bases not matched to a gene: 1. The CDR3 is 12 amino acids. This CDR3 is CASSTGATEAFF. CDR3 nucleotide sequence: TGTGCCAGCAGCACAGGGGCCACTGAAGCTTTCTTT.

The V gene is TRBV19, the J gene TRBJ1-3, with no clear D. Trimming removed 6 bases at V and 2 bases at J, with 8 bases between. This CDR3 comprises 13 residues. Per the germline V gene, CDR1 is LNHDA and CDR2 is SQIVND (reference sequence). Written as DNA, the CDR3 is TGTGCCAGTAGAAGTTCCCCTGGAAACACCATATATTTT. Its protein is CASRSSPGNTIYF.